This T cell receptor (beta chain) is drawn from a study of a mutant IDH1 vaccine in newly diagnosed glioma. Across the study: The sex distribution of treated patients was approximately 62% male and roughly 38% female, with a mean age of 40.4 years. Most patients had radiochemotherapy with temozolomide before enrollment; others had one alone. Overall study findings and caveats: Pseudoprogression appeared independent of alterations in top peripheral clonotypes.

The method was immunoSEQ multiplex PCR; TCRdb's version includes in-frame clones alone and lacks a portion of them. The sample lists under 65,000 clones; 65% to 85% were seen once. The trim removed 7 bases at V and 6 bases at J, leaving 9 bases unmatched. Germline assignment: CDR1 MNHNS and CDR2 SASEGT. This CDR3 is built from 14 residues. The time point here: baseline, week 1 (first vaccination visit). Treatment noted: pre-vaccination baseline after standard-of-care therapy. The astrocytomas were IDH1-mutant, ATRX-negative, and WHO grade 3 or 4. Of note for this clone: Its target is unknown.

This specimen consisted of PBMCs, obtained from a glioma patient treated with radiotherapy, temozolomide or both. The rearrangement links TRBV6-1 to TRBJ1-5, with TRBD1 identical over 7 bases. This clonotype was obtained from a man aged 18 to 35 with glioma. The CDR3 region is CASTLTGQGQPQHF. The CDR3 region has the DNA TGTGCCAGCACTTTGACAGGGCAAGGTCAGCCCCAGCATTTT.